Below, 29 T cell receptor beta chains from the same sample are listed, as sequenced in a study of T-cell reconstitution after alpha-beta-depleted transplantation in children. Unique molecular identifiers were built into the TCRbeta library. Each CDR3 protein gets one entry after TCRdb re-called the PCR reads with MiXCR. Of approximately 800,000 distinct CDR3 sequences listed, under 20% are singletons. The material was PBMCs, mostly from graft donor cells, obtained 360 days after TCRalphabeta/CD19-depleted stem cell transplant. All receptors derive from a male patient younger than 18 who had a stem cell transplant for acute lymphoblastic leukemia, so the T cells may come from the graft donor.

This clonotype was seen at least ten times. The V call is TRBV20-1, the J call TRBJ2-2; D not certain. The CDR3 consists of 15 residues. Germline V gene lookup returns CDR1 DFQATT and CDR2 SNEGSKA (reference sequence). V was shortened by 1 base and J by 1 base, with 10 bases between the two germline ends. This CDR3 is CSARARTVNTGELFF. CDR3 coding DNA: TGCAGTGCTAGAGCACGGACGGTGAACACCGGGGAGCTGTTTTTT.

This clonotype was observed a few times. V usage is TRBV6-2 or TRBV6-3 and J usage is TRBJ2-7; 7 nucleotides line up with TRBD1. Germline values: CDR1 MNHEY, CDR2 SVGEGT. The CDR3 length is 16 residues. With V trimmed by 2 bases and J by 2 bases, 9 bases remained unmatched. The chain's CDR3 is CASSYPKDRRPYEQYF. The CDR3 bases are TGTGCCAGCAGTTACCCAAAGGACAGGCGTCCCTACGAGCAGTACTTC.

The chain is built from TRBV19 and TRBJ1-5; 7 bases agree with TRBD1. The CDR3 extends over 15 amino acids. The V segment lost 3 bases and the J segment 6 bases; nucleotides outside the gene matches: 8. CDR1 LNHDA and CDR2 SQIVND come from the germline V gene (reference sequence). CDR3 sequence reads: CASSIALAGGQPQHF. CDR3 nucleotides: TGTGCCAGTAGTATTGCTCTGGCAGGGGGTCAGCCCCAGCATTTT.

This clonotype was recorded at least ten times. The junction shows a germline mismatch at one end, possibly a read error. V is TRBV5-1 and J is TRBJ2-1, with D perhaps being TRBD1 or TRBD2 (5 bases each). Germline assignment: CDR1 SGHRS and CDR2 YFSETQ. The CDR3 covers 11 residues. The CDR3 nucleotides are TGTGCCAGCAGCTGGGGCGGGGAGCAGTTCTTC. Translated: CASSWGGEQFF.

V usage is TRBV6-5 and J usage is TRBJ2-4, with D perhaps being TRBD1 or TRBD2 (5 bases each). From germline, CDR1 is MNHEY and CDR2 SVGAGI. Between the trimmed V and J ends, which lost 10 bases and 7 bases, there was a span of 14 bases. The CDR3 consists of 12 residues. The CDR3 region has the DNA TGTGCCACGGGGCCAGTCGAGAACATTCAGTACTTC. It specifies CATGPVENIQYF.

This clonotype was recorded many times. V is TRBV3-1 and J is TRBJ2-1; D is ambiguous. Deletions cut 0 bases from V and 8 bases from J, with 5 bases between. Germline V lookup: CDR1 LGHDT, CDR2 YNNKEL (reference sequence). This CDR3 comprises 12 residues. The CDR3 here is CASSQEVDEQFF. As DNA, the CDR3 is TGTGCCAGCAGCCAAGAAGTCGATGAGCAGTTCTTC.

This clonotype was picked up a small number of times. The V and J genes are TRBV4-2 and TRBJ2-7; 10 nucleotides match TRBD2. Losses at the gene ends were 0 bases for V and 3 bases for J; bases not matched to a gene: 8. The CDR3 is 17 amino acids. Germline CDR1 is LGHNA and CDR2 is YNFKEQ. The CDR3 nucleotides read TGTGCCAGCAGCCAAGATGGAGCTAGCGGGAGTTTCTACGAGCAGTACTTC. It is translated as CASSQDGASGSFYEQYF.

The chain uses TRBV13 and TRBJ2-7; 14 nucleotides agree with TRBD2. The V segment lost 4 bases and the J segment 4 bases; nucleotides outside the gene matches: 12. The CDR3 extends over 18 amino acids. From germline, CDR1 is PRHDT and CDR2 FYEKMQ (reference sequence). Here the CDR3 reads CASSSLGGWTSGRYEQYF. CDR3 sequence (DNA): TGTGCCAGCAGCTCCCTCGGCGGATGGACTAGCGGGAGGTACGAGCAGTACTTC. The variable domain in full, completed from reference TRBV13 and TRBJ2-7, reads AAGVIQSPRHLIKEKRETATLKCYPIPRHDTVYWYQQGPGQDPQFLISFYEKMQSDKGSIPDRFSAQQFSDYHSELNMSSLELGDSALYFCASSSLGGWTSGRYEQYFGPGTRLTVT.

The chain combines TRBV7-9 with TRBJ2-7, with D maybe TRBD2 (7 bases). V lost 5 bases and J 5 bases, leaving 16 bases between the germline ends. The V gene's germline CDR1 is SEHNR and CDR2 FQNEAQ (reference sequence). This CDR3 is built from 14 residues. The CDR3 loop reads CASSQRGGSDEQYF. The CDR3 DNA is TGTGCCAGCAGCCAGAGGGGGGGGTCAGACGAGCAGTACTTC.

V usage is TRBV7-6 and J usage is TRBJ1-6; no firm D call. This CDR3 has 14 residues. CDR1 and CDR2 (germline): SGHVS, FNYEAQ. Trimming pared 2 bases from V and 7 bases from J, leaving 9 bases between. The CDR3 protein is CASSLNGRNSPLHF. Written as DNA, the CDR3 is TGTGCCAGCAGCTTAAACGGGAGAAATTCACCCCTCCACTTT.

This CDR3 is CASSEETGREDTQYF. The DNA for the CDR3 is TGTGCCAGCAGTGAGGAGACAGGGCGGGAAGATACGCAGTATTTT. The rearrangement uses TRBV2 and TRBJ2-3; a possible D gene is TRBD1 (7 bases). Germline V CDR1 and CDR2: SNHLY, FYNNEI. Trimming shortened V by 3 bases and J by 5 bases, and 15 bases separated the two germline ends. CDR3 length: 15 amino acids.

The rearrangement joins TRBV27 to TRBJ2-1; D perhaps matches TRBD2 (5 bases). The V gene lost 6 bases and the J gene lost 5 bases, with 8 bases spanning the gap. CDR1 is MNHEY, CDR2 SMNVEV, per germline (reference sequence). The CDR3 spans 12 residues. The CDR3 DNA sequence: TGTGCCAGCAGGGACTTCCACAATGAGCAGTTCTTC. Translation: CASRDFHNEQFF.

The rearrangement uses TRBV20-1 and TRBJ2-5, with D unresolved. Trimming removed 5 bases at V and 8 bases at J, with 12 bases between. The CDR3 consists of 11 residues. Germline assignment: CDR1 DFQATT and CDR2 SNEGSKA (reference sequence). The CDR3 coding sequence is TGCAGTGCTCCCTCGACCCGTACCCAGTACTTC. It encodes CSAPSTRTQYF.

V usage is TRBV5-1 and J usage is TRBJ2-7, with D possibly TRBD1 on 5 matching bases. This CDR3 comprises 13 residues. Trimming removed 4 bases from V and 4 bases from J, with 12 bases in between. Germline V gene data show CDR1 as SGHRS and CDR2 as YFSETQ. CDR3 nucleotide sequence: TGCGCCAGCAGCCCCAGACAGCTATACGAGCAGTACTTC. As protein: CASSPRQLYEQYF.

The CDR3: CASSQVSGGAYEQYF. The CDR3 DNA reads TGCGCCAGCAGCCAAGTGTCGGGTGGGGCCTACGAGCAGTACTTC. The gene calls are TRBV4-1 and TRBJ2-7; no clear D. Germline CDR1 and CDR2: MGHRA and YSYEKL. There are 15 residues in the CDR3. With 1 base removed from V and 2 bases from J, the gap between germline ends came to 12 bases.

This chain connects TRBV10-3 to TRBJ2-3, with 7 bases identical to TRBD1. Per germline, CDR1 ENHRY and CDR2 SYGVKD. Trimming at V came to 10 bases and at J to 3 bases, leaving 4 bases not matched to a gene. The CDR3 is 12 residues long. CDR3 sequence: CATGQVTDTQYF. The CDR3 nucleotides are TGTGCCACCGGACAGGTTACAGATACGCAGTATTTT.

Only a few counts were recorded for this clonotype. The chain carries TRBV7-2 and TRBJ2-3, with TRBD1 matching over 9 bases. The CDR3 has 14 amino acids. With 7 bases clipped from V and 6 bases from J, the junction kept 8 bases outside the gene matches. CDR1 SGHTA and CDR2 FQGNSA come from the germline V gene. The chain's CDR3 is CASTPAGTGDTQYF. The CDR3 nucleotides are TGTGCCAGCACGCCGGCAGGGACAGGGGATACGCAGTATTTT.

In its sample, this clonotype was seen a few times. The V and J genes are TRBV12-3 or TRBV12-4 and TRBJ2-3; D unclear. The CDR3 has 15 residues. Trimming stripped 6 bases from V and 2 bases from J, with 15 bases between. The CDR3 is CASRVLGENTDTQYF. In DNA form, the CDR3 reads TGTGCCAGCAGGGTTCTAGGAGAGAACACAGATACGCAGTATTTT.

At least ten counts were recorded for this clonotype. As DNA, the CDR3 is TGCAGCGTTCGGGACAGGGGAAACCAAGAGACCCAGTACTTC. It is translated as CSVRDRGNQETQYF. This sequence joins TRBV29-1 and TRBJ2-5, with 10 bases fitting TRBD1. CDR3 size: 14 residues. Germline CDR1 and CDR2: SQVTM and ANQGSEA. V shed 5 bases, J shed 0 bases, and the junction held 3 bases outside the gene matches.

V and J are TRBV20-1 and TRBJ2-3; D may correspond to TRBD1 or TRBD2 (6 bases each). The germline V gene encodes CDR1 DFQATT and CDR2 SNEGSKA (reference sequence). This CDR3 has 14 amino acids. The V and J ends lost 3 bases and 1 base respectively, with 11 bases between them. The CDR3 coding sequence is TGCAGTGCTAGGAGTCGGGGGCGCACAGATACGCAGTATTTT. It encodes CSARSRGRTDTQYF.

This clonotype has only a few counts. V and J are TRBV5-1 and TRBJ1-1; maybe TRBD1 (6 bases). The germline gives CDR1 SGHRS, CDR2 YFSETQ. Trimming removed 4 bases at V and 2 bases at J, with 18 bases between. CDR3 length equals 16 residues. CDR3 region: CASSPGWGGLNTEAFF. CDR3 DNA sequence: TGCGCCAGCAGCCCGGGGTGGGGGGGCCTAAACACTGAAGCTTTCTTT.

This clonotype was found a few times. This chain connects TRBV20-1 to TRBJ2-1, with D maybe TRBD2 (6 bases). The germline gives CDR1 DFQATT, CDR2 SNEGSKA (reference sequence). Trimming cost V 0 bases and J 3 bases, with 15 bases left between them. The CDR3 extends over 16 amino acids. The CDR3 bases are TGCAGTGCTAGAGATCGGGAGAACCCACGCTACAATGAGCAGTTCTTC. Translation: CSARDRENPRYNEQFF.

This chain joins TRBV29-1 and TRBJ2-7; tentative D call: TRBD1 (5 bases). Germline V gene sequence: CDR1 SQVTM, CDR2 ANQGSEA. V lost 1 base, J lost 7 bases, and 14 bases lay in between. The CDR3 is made up of 13 amino acids. This chain's CDR3 is CSVEATGRTEQYF. Written as DNA, the CDR3 is TGCAGCGTTGAAGCCACAGGACGGACGGAGCAGTACTTC.

This clonotype has more than one count but fewer than ten. J is TRBJ2-1 and V is TRBV5-1; 11 nucleotides line up with TRBD2. This CDR3 has 17 residues. Losses at the gene ends were 0 bases for V and 8 bases for J; bases not matched to a gene: 10. From germline, CDR1 is SGHRS and CDR2 YFSETQ. Here the CDR3 reads CASSLAKRLAGLDEQFF. The CDR3, as DNA: TGCGCCAGCAGCTTGGCCAAACGACTAGCGGGATTGGATGAGCAGTTCTTC.

This clonotype has just a few counts. V and J are TRBV12-3 or TRBV12-4 and TRBJ2-2; tentatively, D is TRBD1 or TRBD2 (5 bases each). There are 14 residues in the CDR3. V dropped 6 bases and J dropped 6 bases, with 14 bases sitting between them. CDR3 in DNA: TGTGCCAGCAGGCCGGGGCGCGACGCCGGGGAGCTGTTTTTT. Its protein is CASRPGRDAGELFF.

This chain links TRBV27 with TRBJ1-1, with D possibly matching TRBD1 (5 bases). Trimming stripped 2 bases from V and 4 bases from J, with 11 bases between. The CDR3 runs 14 residues. Per germline, CDR1 MNHEY and CDR2 SMNVEV (reference sequence). The CDR3 spells CASSLQGEGTEAFF. CDR3 nucleotides: TGTGCCAGCAGTTTACAAGGGGAGGGCACTGAAGCTTTCTTT.

There are a few counts of this clonotype. V gene TRBV20-1 combines with J gene TRBJ2-7; D may be TRBD1 (5 bases). CDR1 and CDR2 (germline): DFQATT, SNEGSKA (reference sequence). V lost 5 bases and J lost 1, with 18 bases in between. The CDR3 totals 15 residues. The CDR3 DNA reads TGCAGTGCTGTTGGGTCCAGGGTATCGTCCTACGAGCAGTACTTC. Protein sequence: CSAVGSRVSSYEQYF.

The chain couples TRBV18 to TRBJ1-2, with no clear D. V was clipped by 3 bases and J by 11 bases, with 19 bases between them. From germline, CDR1 is KGHSH and CDR2 LQKENI. CDR3 length: 14 amino acids. CDR3 DNA sequence: TGTGCCAGCTCACCGACGGTCCTGCCCTCCTTATACACCTTC. Translated, it gives CASSPTVLPSLYTF.

This clonotype was detected many times. CDR3 in amino acids: CASSLDRGECEQFF. The CDR3 nucleotides read TGTGCCAGCAGCTTGGACAGGGGAGAATGTGAGCAGTTCTTC. The chain uses TRBV7-9 and TRBJ2-1; TRBD1 aligns across 9 bases. From germline, CDR1 is SEHNR and CDR2 FQNEAQ (reference sequence). The ends lost 3 bases at V and 9 bases at J; junction bases unmatched: 6. The CDR3 contains 14 residues.